Following are 6 T cell receptor beta chains from one sample sequenced in a study of blood T cell repertoires in COVID-19. Generated by immunoSEQ multiplex PCR, the TCRdb table keeps only in-frame clones and is missing some. The table records roughly 38,000 clones, around four fifths of them present only once. The sequenced sample consisted of peripheral blood. Source of these receptors: a man aged 50 or older with active COVID-19.

The chain is built from TRBV7-2 and TRBJ1-6; no definite D call. From germline, CDR1 is SGHTA and CDR2 FQGNSA. The V end was cut by 8 bases, the J end by 7 bases, with 15 bases between. The CDR3 is 14 residues long. The DNA of the CDR3 is TGTGCCAGCCGACAAGAAGGTTGGAATTCACCCCTCCACTTT. This codes for CASRQEGWNSPLHF.

J is TRBJ1-4 and V is TRBV19, with 7 nucleotides matching TRBD1. The CDR3 consists of 16 residues. J was trimmed by 8 bases and V by 6 bases; bases with no gene match: 15. Germline V lookup: CDR1 LNHDA, CDR2 SQIVND (reference sequence). The CDR3 loop reads CASRHASTGRSEKLFF. The DNA of the CDR3 is TGTGCCAGTAGGCACGCTTCGACAGGGAGGAGCGAAAAACTGTTTTTT. The full variable domain, in which reference TRBV19 and TRBJ1-4 provide the parts outside the CDR3, is DGGITQSPKYLFRKEGQNVTLSCEQNLNHDAMYWYRQDPGQGLRLIYYSQIVNDFQKGDIAEGYSVSREKKESFPLTVTSAQKNPTAFYLCASRHASTGRSEKLFFGSGTQLSVL.

The chain's CDR3 is CASSQDGGGKAFF. In nucleotides, the CDR3 is TGTGCCAGCAGCCAAGATGGGGGAGGGAAAGCTTTCTTT. The gene calls are TRBV3-1 (or the pseudogene TRBV3-2) and TRBJ1-1; D is possibly TRBD1 (5 bases). This CDR3 is built from 13 residues. Germline V gives CDR1 LGHDT, CDR2 YNNKEL (reference sequence). The V and J ends lost 0 bases and 9 bases respectively, with 11 bases between them.

The CDR3 region is CASSQDQLNSPLHF. In DNA, the CDR3 is TGCGCCAGCAGCCAAGACCAACTCAATTCACCCCTCCACTTT. V is TRBV4-3 and J is TRBJ1-6; D not certain. The germline CDR1 and CDR2 sequences are LGHNA and YSLEER. V dropped 0 bases and J dropped 7 bases, with 7 bases sitting between them. CDR3 length equals 14 residues.

J is TRBJ1-5 and V is TRBV5-4; the D is unclear. Germline V lookup: CDR1 SGHNT, CDR2 YYREEE (reference sequence). This CDR3 is 14 amino acids long. Between the trimmed V and J ends, which lost 2 bases and 6 bases, there was a span of 12 bases. The CDR3 nucleotides read TGTGCCAGCAGCTTAGGCGGGTCTCTTCAGCCCCAGCATTTT. This codes for CASSLGGSLQPQHF.

This chain joins TRBV2 and TRBJ1-1, with D hard to call. CDR1 is SNHLY, CDR2 FYNNEI, per germline. The ends were cut back, 10 bases at V and 2 bases at J, with 8 bases in the middle. This CDR3 has 11 amino acids. For the CDR3, the DNA is TGTGCCACCCTACTTAACACTGAAGCTTTCTTT. This codes for CATLLNTEAFF.